This T cell receptor beta chain was observed in a study of cytomegalovirus exposure and HLA in healthy donors. The study, taken as a whole, reports: Reportedly, TCR beta sequences accurately predicted HLA-A and HLA-B alleles in most subjects. CMV serostatus alone was available as immune exposure information.

The V gene end was trimmed by 4 bases and the J gene end by 2 bases; junction bases not matched to a gene: 17. Germline CDR1 is SGHAT and CDR2 is FQNNGV. The CDR3 runs to 18 residues. PCR primers comprised 60 Vbeta and 13 Jbeta primers. Clones were read by immunoSEQ multiplex PCR, and TCRdb kept only the in-frame ones, dropping some. The sample holds tens of thousands of clones, roughly 70% seen once. About this clone itself: Its specificity is unknown.

The source is a woman between 50 and 59 years old in good health and CMV-seropositive. Sequencing used PBMCs. The chain uses TRBV11-2 and TRBJ2-7, with 7 positions matching TRBD1. Here the CDR3 reads CASSSGGYRTGPTYEQYF. The CDR3 DNA reads TGTGCCAGCAGCTCAGGCGGGTATCGGACAGGACCAACCTACGAGCAGTACTTC.